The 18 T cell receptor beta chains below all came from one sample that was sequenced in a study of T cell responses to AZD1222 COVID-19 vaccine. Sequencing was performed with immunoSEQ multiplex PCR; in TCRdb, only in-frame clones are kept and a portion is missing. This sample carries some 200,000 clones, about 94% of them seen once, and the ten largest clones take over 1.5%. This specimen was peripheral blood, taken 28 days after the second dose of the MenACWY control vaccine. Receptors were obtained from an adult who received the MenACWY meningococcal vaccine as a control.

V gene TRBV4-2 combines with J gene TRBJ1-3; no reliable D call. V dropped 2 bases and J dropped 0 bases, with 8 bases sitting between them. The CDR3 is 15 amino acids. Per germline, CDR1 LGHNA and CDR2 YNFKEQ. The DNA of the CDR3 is TGTGCCAGCAGCCAAAGGACGGACTCTGGAAACACCATATATTTT. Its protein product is CASSQRTDSGNTIYF.

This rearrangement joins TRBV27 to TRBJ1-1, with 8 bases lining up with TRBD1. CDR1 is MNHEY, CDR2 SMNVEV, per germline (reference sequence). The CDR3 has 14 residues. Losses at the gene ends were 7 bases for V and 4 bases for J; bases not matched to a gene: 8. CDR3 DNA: TGTGCCAGCACGGGAGGGGACAGGTCCACTGAAGCTTTCTTT. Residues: CASTGGDRSTEAFF.

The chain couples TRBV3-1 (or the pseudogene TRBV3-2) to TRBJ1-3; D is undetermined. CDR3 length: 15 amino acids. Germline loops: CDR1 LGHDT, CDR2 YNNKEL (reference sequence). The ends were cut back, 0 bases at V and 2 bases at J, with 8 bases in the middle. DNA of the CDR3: TGTGCCAGCAGCCAAGATTGGGAAGCTGGAAACACCATATATTTT. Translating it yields CASSQDWEAGNTIYF.

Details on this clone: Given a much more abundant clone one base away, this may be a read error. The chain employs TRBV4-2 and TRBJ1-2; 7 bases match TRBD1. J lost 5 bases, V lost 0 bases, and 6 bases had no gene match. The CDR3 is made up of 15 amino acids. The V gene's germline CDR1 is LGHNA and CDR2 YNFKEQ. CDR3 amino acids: CASSQDSGTVYGYTF. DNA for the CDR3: TGTGCCAGCAGCCAAGATTCCGGGACAGTGTATGGCTACACCTTC.

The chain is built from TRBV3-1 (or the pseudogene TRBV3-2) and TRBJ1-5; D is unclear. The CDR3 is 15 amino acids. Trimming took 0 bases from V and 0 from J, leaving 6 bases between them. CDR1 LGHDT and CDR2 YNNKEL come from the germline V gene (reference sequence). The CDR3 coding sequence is TGTGCCAGCAGCCAAGATGCGTTTAGCAATCAGCCCCAGCATTTT. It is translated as CASSQDAFSNQPQHF.

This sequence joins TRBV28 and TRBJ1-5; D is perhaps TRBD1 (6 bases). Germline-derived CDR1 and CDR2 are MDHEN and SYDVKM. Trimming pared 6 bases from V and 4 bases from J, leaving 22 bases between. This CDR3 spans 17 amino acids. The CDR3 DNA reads TGTGCCAGCAGATACGAACAGGGTCGGAGGGGAAATCAGCCCCAGCATTTT. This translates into CASRYEQGRRGNQPQHF. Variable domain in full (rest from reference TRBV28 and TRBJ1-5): DVKVTQSSRYLVKRTGEKVFLECVQDMDHENMFWYRQDPGLGLRLIYFSYDVKMKEKGDIPEGYSVSREKKERFSLILESASTNQTSMYLCASRYEQGRRGNQPQHFGDGTRLSIL.

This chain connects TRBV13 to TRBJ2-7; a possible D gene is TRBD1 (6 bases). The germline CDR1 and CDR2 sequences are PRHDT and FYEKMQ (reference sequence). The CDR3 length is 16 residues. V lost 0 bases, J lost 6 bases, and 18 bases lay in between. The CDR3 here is CASSLGPQGPRGEQYF. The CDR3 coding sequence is TGTGCCAGCAGCTTAGGACCACAGGGCCCCCGCGGCGAGCAGTACTTC.

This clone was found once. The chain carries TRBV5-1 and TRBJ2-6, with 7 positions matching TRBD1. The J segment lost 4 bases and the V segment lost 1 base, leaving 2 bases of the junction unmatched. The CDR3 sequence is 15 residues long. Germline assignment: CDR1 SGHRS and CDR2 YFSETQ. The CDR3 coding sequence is TGCGCCAGCAGCTTGACAGGGGACGGGGCCAACGTCCTGACTTTC. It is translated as CASSLTGDGANVLTF.

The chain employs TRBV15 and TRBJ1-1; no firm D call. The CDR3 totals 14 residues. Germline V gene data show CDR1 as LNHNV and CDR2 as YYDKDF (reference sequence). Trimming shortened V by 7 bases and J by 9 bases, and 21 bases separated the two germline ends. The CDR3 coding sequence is TGTGCCACCATTTACGTACCGGACGGAAACCAAGCTTTCTTT. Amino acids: CATIYVPDGNQAFF.

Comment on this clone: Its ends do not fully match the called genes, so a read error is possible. CDR3 loop: CASSPRGPTRALHF. CDR3 DNA: TGTGCAAGCAGCCCGCGGGGCCCCACCCGGGCCCTCCACTTT. This chain links TRBV27 with TRBJ1-6; the D gene is possibly TRBD1 (5 bases). CDR3 size: 14 residues. Germline V gives CDR1 MNHEY, CDR2 SMNVEV (reference sequence).

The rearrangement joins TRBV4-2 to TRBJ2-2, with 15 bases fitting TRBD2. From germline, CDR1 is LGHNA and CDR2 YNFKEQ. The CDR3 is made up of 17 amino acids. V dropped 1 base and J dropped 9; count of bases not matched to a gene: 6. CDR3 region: CASSQVGLAGGMRELFF. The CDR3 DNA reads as TGTGCCAGCAGCCAAGTCGGACTAGCGGGAGGGATGCGGGAGCTGTTTTTT.

In DNA, the CDR3 is TGTGCCAGCAGCTATGGGGTATACCAAGAGACCCAGTACTTC. Encoded protein: CASSYGVYQETQYF. The V call is TRBV7-3, the J call TRBJ2-5; no definite D call. The germline CDR1 and CDR2 sequences are SGHTA and FQGTGA. The CDR3 runs 14 residues. Trimming stripped 4 bases from V and 0 bases from J, with 9 bases between.

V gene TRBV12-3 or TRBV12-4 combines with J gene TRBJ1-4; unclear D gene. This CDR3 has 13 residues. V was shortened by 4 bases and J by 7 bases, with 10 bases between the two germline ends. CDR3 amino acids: CASSYTSGEKLFF. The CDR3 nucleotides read TGTGCCAGCAGTTATACTTCTGGTGAAAAACTGTTTTTT.

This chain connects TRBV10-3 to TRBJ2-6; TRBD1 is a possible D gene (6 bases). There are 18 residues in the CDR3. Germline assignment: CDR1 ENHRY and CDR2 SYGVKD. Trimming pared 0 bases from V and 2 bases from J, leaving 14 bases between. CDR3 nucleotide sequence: TGTGCCATCAGTGAGTCTACAGGGCAACTCCCTGGGGCCAACGTCCTGACTTTC. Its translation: CAISESTGQLPGANVLTF.

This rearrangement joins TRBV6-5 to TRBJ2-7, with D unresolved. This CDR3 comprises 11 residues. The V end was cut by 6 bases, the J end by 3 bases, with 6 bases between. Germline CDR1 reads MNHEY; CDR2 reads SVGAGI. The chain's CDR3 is CASRGYYEQYF. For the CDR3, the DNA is TGTGCCAGCAGAGGTTACTACGAGCAGTACTTC.

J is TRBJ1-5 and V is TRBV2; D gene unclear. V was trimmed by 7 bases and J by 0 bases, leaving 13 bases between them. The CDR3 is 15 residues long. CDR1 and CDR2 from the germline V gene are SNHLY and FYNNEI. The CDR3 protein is CASNFDTYSNQPQHF. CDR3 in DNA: TGTGCCAGCAACTTCGACACTTATAGCAATCAGCCCCAGCATTTT. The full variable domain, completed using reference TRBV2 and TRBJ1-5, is EPEVTQTPSHQVTQMGQEVILRCVPISNHLYFYWYRQILGQKVEFLVSFYNNEISEKSEIFDDQFSVERPDGSNFTLKIRSTKLEDSAMYFCASNFDTYSNQPQHFGDGTRLSIL.

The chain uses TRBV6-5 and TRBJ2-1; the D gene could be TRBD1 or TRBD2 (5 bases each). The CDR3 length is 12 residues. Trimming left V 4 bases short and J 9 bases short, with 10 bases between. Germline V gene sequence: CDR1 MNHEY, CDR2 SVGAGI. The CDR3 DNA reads TGTGCCAGCAGTTCCCCGGGACGTGAGCAGTTCTTC. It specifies CASSSPGREQFF.

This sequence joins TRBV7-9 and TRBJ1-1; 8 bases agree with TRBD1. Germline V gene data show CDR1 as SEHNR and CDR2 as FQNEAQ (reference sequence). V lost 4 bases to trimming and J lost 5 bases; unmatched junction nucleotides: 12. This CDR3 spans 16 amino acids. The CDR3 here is CASSSPGQGAWTEAFF. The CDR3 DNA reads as TGTGCCAGCAGCTCCCCGGGGCAGGGGGCCTGGACTGAAGCTTTCTTT.